This is a list of T cell receptor beta chains from one sample in a study of blood T cells in healthy people across ages. Using its own MiXCR run on the 5' RACE reads, TCRdb lists one record per CDR3 protein. The sample consists of about a million distinct CDR3 sequences, roughly 51% of them appearing once. Sample: blood. The receptor set was obtained from a woman between 55 and 75 years old in good health. The CDR3 runs from the conserved cysteine through the conserved F or W. D genes are given only for firm matches. Rows may omit the clone size; those that give it use once, few, many or a size class.

CDR3nt: TGTGCCAGCAGCTCCACAGGGGCCAACGAGCAGTGCTTC; CDR3aa: CASSSTGANEQCF; abundance: .; j_gene: TRBJ2-5; d_gene: TRBD1; v_gene: TRBV7-2
CDR3nt: TGTGCCAGCAGTGAGCGGGAGGGCCTCGATGAGCAGTTCTTC; CDR3aa: CASSEREGLDEQFF; abundance: .; j_gene: TRBJ2-1; d_gene: TRBD2; v_gene: TRBV9
CDR3nt: TGTGCCAGCAGTTTGGGGTACTTACTCAATCAGCCCCAGCATTTT; CDR3aa: CASSLGYLLNQPQHF; abundance: few; j_gene: TRBJ1-5; d_gene: .; v_gene: TRBV12-3/TRBV12-4
CDR3nt: TGCAGCGCCGGGAGCGGGGTGACTAGCGGGGGTACCTACGAGCAGTACTTC; CDR3aa: CSAGSGVTSGGTYEQYF; abundance: few; j_gene: TRBJ2-7; d_gene: TRBD2; v_gene: TRBV29-1
CDR3nt: TGTGCCAGCTCACCGACAGGCCCAACCGAGACCCAGTACTTC; CDR3aa: CASSPTGPTETQYF; abundance: few; j_gene: TRBJ2-5; d_gene: .; v_gene: TRBV18
CDR3nt: TGTGCCAGCAGCTTAAAGGGGACCAGAGAAACTGGCTACACCTTC; CDR3aa: CASSLKGTRETGYTF; abundance: .; j_gene: TRBJ1-2; d_gene: .; v_gene: TRBV11-2
CDR3nt: TGTGCCACCAGTGGAGGGACCCGGTTGATGGGAGAGCAGTTCTTC; CDR3aa: CATSGGTRLMGEQFF; abundance: .; j_gene: TRBJ2-1; d_gene: .; v_gene: TRBV24-1
CDR3nt: TGTGCCAGCAGTTTAGCGATGCCGGGAAGCGGCATCGCGGTTTACATGACGCAGTACTTC; CDR3aa: CASSLAMPGSGIAVYMTQYF; abundance: few; j_gene: TRBJ2-7; d_gene: .; v_gene: TRBV12-3/TRBV12-4
CDR3nt: TGTGCCAGCAGCCAACGATTGCAGGTTTCAGTTGTCAACGAGCAGTACTTC; CDR3aa: CASSQRLQVSVVNEQYF; abundance: .; j_gene: TRBJ2-7; d_gene: .; v_gene: TRBV4-2
CDR3nt: TGCAGTGCTAGAGCAGGGCGGAGGGGGAACGAGCAGTACTTC; CDR3aa: CSARAGRRGNEQYF; abundance: few; j_gene: TRBJ2-7; d_gene: .; v_gene: TRBV20-1
CDR3nt: TGTGCCACCATGGGGGATAACGATCAGCCCCAGCATTTT; CDR3aa: CATMGDNDQPQHF; abundance: .; j_gene: TRBJ1-5; d_gene: .; v_gene: TRBV15
CDR3nt: TGCAGTGCTAGGACAATCGTAGCACCGAGCTCCTACAATGAGCAGTTCTTC; CDR3aa: CSARTIVAPSSYNEQFF; abundance: few; j_gene: TRBJ2-1; d_gene: .; v_gene: TRBV20-1
CDR3nt: TGTGCCAGCAGCAGGACCCCGTGGGAGACCCAGTACTTC; CDR3aa: CASSRTPWETQYF; abundance: many; j_gene: TRBJ2-5; d_gene: .; v_gene: TRBV11-2
CDR3nt: TGCAGCGTTGTCCCGCCGAGGGGGCGGGGGACTGAAGCTTTCTTT; CDR3aa: CSVVPPRGRGTEAFF; abundance: .; j_gene: TRBJ1-1; d_gene: TRBD1; v_gene: TRBV29-1
CDR3nt: TGTGCCATCAGTGAGCTAACTAGCGACCAAGAGACCCAGTACTTC; CDR3aa: CAISELTSDQETQYF; abundance: few; j_gene: TRBJ2-5; d_gene: TRBD2; v_gene: TRBV10-3
CDR3nt: TGCAGTGCGGTAGACACAGATACGCAGTATTTT; CDR3aa: CSAVDTDTQYF; abundance: .; j_gene: TRBJ2-3; d_gene: .; v_gene: TRBV20-1
CDR3nt: TGCAGTGCTAGAGGGACAGTCGAGCAGTACTTC; CDR3aa: CSARGTVEQYF; abundance: .; j_gene: TRBJ2-7; d_gene: .; v_gene: TRBV20-1
CDR3nt: TGTGCCAGCGCAACAGGGGCCTCCAGGCTCCATGGCTACACCTTC; CDR3aa: CASATGASRLHGYTF; abundance: .; j_gene: TRBJ1-2; d_gene: TRBD1; v_gene: TRBV27
CDR3nt: TGTGCCAGCAGTTACTCGAGATCTCAACTTTCCTACGAGCAGTACTTC; CDR3aa: CASSYSRSQLSYEQYF; abundance: .; j_gene: TRBJ2-7; d_gene: .; v_gene: TRBV6-5
CDR3nt: TGCGCCAGCAGCTTCACCGGAAGGCAAGAGACCCAGTACTTC; CDR3aa: CASSFTGRQETQYF; abundance: .; j_gene: TRBJ2-5; d_gene: .; v_gene: TRBV5-1
CDR3nt: TGTGCCAGCAGAGGATTTAACACCGGGGAGCTGTTTTTT; CDR3aa: CASRGFNTGELFF; abundance: .; j_gene: TRBJ2-2; d_gene: .; v_gene: TRBV12-3/TRBV12-4
CDR3nt: TGCGCCAGCAGCCAAGAGAACAGGGGTGGCTACACCTTC; CDR3aa: CASSQENRGGYTF; abundance: .; j_gene: TRBJ1-2; d_gene: TRBD1; v_gene: TRBV4-1
CDR3nt: TGTGCCAGCAGCCAGGGGGCAGGGATTGTCTCCTACGAGCAGTTCTTC; CDR3aa: CASSQGAGIVSYEQFF; abundance: .; j_gene: TRBJ2-1; d_gene: .; v_gene: TRBV14
CDR3nt: TGCGCCAGCAGCCAAGATTGGGGACTGAATAATGAAAAACTGTTTTTT; CDR3aa: CASSQDWGLNNEKLFF; abundance: .; j_gene: TRBJ1-4; d_gene: .; v_gene: TRBV4-3
CDR3nt: TGTGCCAGCAGCTTGGCGGGGGCATCAGGGGCTGAAGCTTTCTTT; CDR3aa: CASSLAGASGAEAFF; abundance: .; j_gene: TRBJ1-1; d_gene: .; v_gene: TRBV5-6
CDR3nt: TGCAGTGCTAATTCCCGTAGCGGGAAAGGCTACGAGCAGTACTTC; CDR3aa: CSANSRSGKGYEQYF; abundance: .; j_gene: TRBJ2-7; d_gene: TRBD2; v_gene: TRBV20-1